These T cell receptor beta chains were read from a single sample in a study of graft-versus-host responses after intestinal transplantation. Produced via immunoSEQ multiplex PCR; TCRdb's table is partial and in-frame only. Among around 21,000 clones listed, 33% were seen once. The sequencing used alloreactive CD8+ T cells from a mixed lymphocyte reaction culture, collected before intestinal transplant. The receptor source for this set is a human patient who received an intestinal transplant. The CDR3 runs from the conserved cysteine through the conserved F or W. Each record gives: CDR3 DNA, CDR3 protein, V gene, clone size, D gene, J gene. A D gene is named only where the DNA matches it firmly. Clone size, where shown, is once, few, many, or a class for clones that have expanded.

CDR3 DNA: TGTGCCAGCAGTTACTCGGGCAGCAATCAGCCCCAGCATTTT
CDR3 protein: CASSYSGSNQPQHF
V gene: TRBV6-5
clone size: .
D gene: .
J gene: TRBJ1-5

CDR3 DNA: TGTGCCAGCAGTGAACCGACAGCCGGGTTTGAAGCTTTCTTT
CDR3 protein: CASSEPTAGFEAFF
V gene: TRBV6-1
clone size: medium-sized
D gene: .
J gene: TRBJ1-1

CDR3 DNA: TGCGCCAGCAGTGATGGACAACTGAACACTGAAGCTTTCTTT
CDR3 protein: CASSDGQLNTEAFF
V gene: TRBV5-1
clone size: .
D gene: .
J gene: TRBJ1-1

CDR3 DNA: TGTGCCAGCAGCTGGTACAGAACCTACGAGCAGTACTTC
CDR3 protein: CASSWYRTYEQYF
V gene: TRBV11-2
clone size: few
D gene: .
J gene: TRBJ2-7

CDR3 DNA: TGCGCCAGCAGCCAAGAAGGGACGGATCTTTATGGCTACACCTTC
CDR3 protein: CASSQEGTDLYGYTF
V gene: TRBV4-1
clone size: .
D gene: .
J gene: TRBJ1-2

CDR3 DNA: TGTGCCAGCAGCGTAGGCCTGGACTACGAGCAGTACTTC
CDR3 protein: CASSVGLDYEQYF
V gene: TRBV5-6
clone size: .
D gene: .
J gene: TRBJ2-7

CDR3 DNA: TGCAGTGCGACCGGGACAGTCGAGCAGTACTTC
CDR3 protein: CSATGTVEQYF
V gene: TRBV20-1
clone size: .
D gene: TRBD1
J gene: TRBJ2-7

CDR3 DNA: TGTGCCACCAGTGAGGATAGAGTCGGGTGGGATGAGCAGTTCTTC
CDR3 protein: CATSEDRVGWDEQFF
V gene: TRBV19
clone size: medium-sized
D gene: .
J gene: TRBJ2-1

CDR3 DNA: TGTGCCAGCAGTTATTTTGTTGGAGGGACGGCTTATGGCTACACCTTC
CDR3 protein: CASSYFVGGTAYGYTF
V gene: TRBV6-5
clone size: .
D gene: .
J gene: TRBJ1-2

CDR3 DNA: TGTGCCAGCAGCGCCACTAGCGGGAGTAATGAGCAGTTCTTC
CDR3 protein: CASSATSGSNEQFF
V gene: TRBV9
clone size: .
D gene: TRBD2
J gene: TRBJ2-1

CDR3 DNA: TGTGCCAGCAGCCAATCGGTTGGCACAGATACGCAGTATTTT
CDR3 protein: CASSQSVGTDTQYF
V gene: TRBV7-9
clone size: .
D gene: .
J gene: TRBJ2-3

CDR3 DNA: TGTGCCAGCACCGGGTTGGGGCAGCCTGAAGCTTTCTTT
CDR3 protein: CASTGLGQPEAFF
V gene: TRBV5-4
clone size: .
D gene: .
J gene: TRBJ1-1

CDR3 DNA: TGTGCCTGGAGTGTTGGGAACTCCTACGAGCAGTACTTC
CDR3 protein: CAWSVGNSYEQYF
V gene: TRBV30
clone size: .
D gene: .
J gene: TRBJ2-7

CDR3 DNA: TGTGCCAGCAGTTTAGCTAGCGGGCCCTACGAGCAGTACTTC
CDR3 protein: CASSLASGPYEQYF
V gene: TRBV27
clone size: few
D gene: TRBD2
J gene: TRBJ2-7

CDR3 DNA: TGTGCCAGCAGCTTGTACACTGAAGCTTTCTTT
CDR3 protein: CASSLYTEAFF
V gene: TRBV13
clone size: .
D gene: .
J gene: TRBJ1-1

CDR3 DNA: TGTGCCAGCAGCTTAGCGGAAAACATTCAGTACTTC
CDR3 protein: CASSLAENIQYF
V gene: TRBV7-9
clone size: .
D gene: .
J gene: TRBJ2-4

CDR3 DNA: TGTGCCAGCAGCAGGGCCGATCTCTCTTATGAGCAGTTCTTC
CDR3 protein: CASSRADLSYEQFF
V gene: TRBV6-1
clone size: few
D gene: .
J gene: TRBJ2-1

CDR3 DNA: TGTGCCAGTAGTATAGCTAGTTACAATGAGCAGTTCTTC
CDR3 protein: CASSIASYNEQFF
V gene: TRBV19
clone size: few
D gene: .
J gene: TRBJ2-1

CDR3 DNA: TGTGCCAGCAGTTGGGGCCCTGAAGCTTTCTTT
CDR3 protein: CASSWGPEAFF
V gene: TRBV6-5
clone size: few
D gene: .
J gene: TRBJ1-1

CDR3 DNA: TGTGCCAGCAGCGCCCCCGGTGACCCCAACACAGATACGCAGTATTTT
CDR3 protein: CASSAPGDPNTDTQYF
V gene: TRBV9
clone size: .
D gene: .
J gene: TRBJ2-3

CDR3 DNA: TGTGCCAGCAGCCCCTCAGGGGGCACTGAAGCTTTCTTT
CDR3 protein: CASSPSGGTEAFF
V gene: TRBV5-6
clone size: .
D gene: TRBD1
J gene: TRBJ1-1

CDR3 DNA: TGTGCCAGCAGCTTATGGGGTCACGGGGAGCTGTTTTTT
CDR3 protein: CASSLWGHGELFF
V gene: TRBV11-2
clone size: .
D gene: .
J gene: TRBJ2-2

CDR3 DNA: TGTGCCAGCAGCTTAAATGAGGACGATTTCGCTGAAGCTTTCTTT
CDR3 protein: CASSLNEDDFAEAFF
V gene: TRBV7-3
clone size: .
D gene: .
J gene: TRBJ1-1

CDR3 DNA: TGTGCCAGCAGCTTGAGCCCACCTTCTGGGGCCAACGTCCTGACTTTC
CDR3 protein: CASSLSPPSGANVLTF
V gene: TRBV5-6
clone size: few
D gene: .
J gene: TRBJ2-6